Listed here is a single T cell receptor beta chain. Its target is unknown. Sequenced by immunoSEQ multiplex PCR; TCRdb stores in-frame clones only, minus some. The sample has some 170,000 clones; approximately 86% are singletons. The data were taken from a study of cytomegalovirus exposure and HLA in healthy donors. Overall study findings and caveats: Associated with cytomegalovirus, according to the listing, were around 160 TCR beta chains. Published work reported that the classifier diagnosed cytomegalovirus status with high specificity and sensitivity. While the bulk of TCR sequences proved rare, some public TCRs turned up in many donors.

The CDR3 totals 19 residues. V was shortened by 0 bases and J by 7 bases, with 25 bases between the two germline ends. The germline CDR1 and CDR2 sequences are SGHDN and FVKESK. While the first cohort had 600 to 800 subjects, the donors belonged to the separate validation cohort of over a hundred subjects. The TCR was taken from a woman between 18 and 29 years old in good health and CMV-seronegative. Sequencing input: PBMCs. This chain connects TRBV14 to TRBJ2-1; D may be TRBD2 (5 bases). For the CDR3, the DNA is TGTGCCAGCAGCCAAGATTTCCGAGCAATTAACGCTTCGGGGAATGAGCAGTTCTTC. Translation: CASSQDFRAINASGNEQFF.